This TCR beta chain was sequenced in a study of shared clonotypes between healthy human individuals. Study-level points and caveats: Relative to memory subsets, naive subsets generally showed larger estimated richness. Roughly 5% of naive CD4 clonotypes were common to a handful of donors.

Turning to this clone: Its antigen remains unidentified.

It was at deep level that the assay was run. Sequencing was performed with immunoSEQ multiplex PCR; in TCRdb, only in-frame clones are kept and a portion is missing. The sample records roughly 2.1 million clones, roughly 91% being singletons. Terminally differentiated effector memory CD45RA+ cells were excluded by CCR7 positive selection of CD45RO-negative cells. V was trimmed by 4 bases and J by 5 bases, leaving 12 bases between them. This CDR3 comprises 13 residues. The germline V gene encodes CDR1 SGHDT and CDR2 YYEEEE. The source of this sequence is a young man in good health. Some clones in this sample may be carry-over from other donors' samples. The sample consisted of naive CD8+ T cells from PBMCs. The J gene is TRBJ1-1, the V gene TRBV5-6, with D hard to call. CDR3: CASSPGTSTEAFF. DNA for the CDR3: TGTGCCAGCAGCCCCGGTACAAGTACTGAAGCTTTCTTT.